A single sample is the source of the 5 T cell receptor beta chains below, sequenced in a study of blood T cell repertoires in COVID-19. Profiling relied on immunoSEQ multiplex PCR, and the TCRdb table lists in-frame clones only, not all of them. The sample records about 200,000 clones, about 88% being singletons. The sample taken for sequencing was peripheral blood. Receptor source: a man over 45 with COVID-19, enrolled during active disease.

V usage is TRBV5-1 and J usage is TRBJ2-1, with a weak D call TRBD1 (6 bases). This CDR3 comprises 15 residues. V was clipped by 1 base and J by 0 bases, with 8 bases between them. Germline CDR1 SGHRS, CDR2 YFSETQ. The CDR3 protein is CASSLQGSSYNEQFF. The CDR3 nucleotides read TGCGCCAGCAGCTTGCAGGGGAGCTCCTACAATGAGCAGTTCTTC.

V and J are TRBV7-2 and TRBJ1-2, with D perhaps matching TRBD1 (5 bases). There are 14 residues in the CDR3. V was clipped by 4 bases and J by 8 bases, with 17 bases between them. From germline, CDR1 is SGHTA and CDR2 FQGNSA. The CDR3 region is CASSSPGRGGGYTF. The CDR3 DNA reads as TGTGCCAGCAGCTCCCCTGGGAGGGGTGGAGGCTACACCTTC. Using reference TRBV7-2 and TRBJ1-2 for the parts outside the CDR3, the full variable domain is GAGVSQSPSNKVTEKGKDVELRCDPISGHTALYWYRQSLGQGLEFLIYFQGNSAPDKSGLPSDRFSAERTGGSVSTLTIQRTQQEDSAVYLCASSSPGRGGGYTFGSGTRLTVV.

The chain employs TRBV7-3 and TRBJ2-3, with D tentatively TRBD2 (6 bases). Germline V gene data show CDR1 as SGHTA and CDR2 as FQGTGA. The CDR3 spans 15 residues. The V end lost 1 base, the J end lost 1 base, and 9 bases lay between the germline ends. CDR3 residues: CASSLRASGTDTQYF. The CDR3 region has the DNA TGTGCCAGCAGCTTAAGGGCTAGCGGCACAGATACGCAGTATTTT. Combining the CDR3 with reference TRBV7-3 and TRBJ2-3 gives the whole variable domain GAGVSQTPSNKVTEKGKYVELRCDPISGHTALYWYRQSLGQGPEFLIYFQGTGAADDSGLPNDRFFAVRPEGSVSTLKIQRTERGDSAVYLCASSLRASGTDTQYFGPGTRLTVL.

The chain couples TRBV5-8 to TRBJ1-6; D is undetermined. CDR1 is SGHTS, CDR2 YDEGEE, per germline. Trimming stripped 2 bases from V and 7 bases from J, with 7 bases between. This CDR3 is built from 13 residues. The chain's CDR3 is CASSFGLNSPLHF. CDR3 bases: TGTGCCAGCAGCTTTGGGCTCAATTCACCCCTCCACTTT.

The V call is TRBV11-2, the J call TRBJ2-5, with TRBD2 as a possible D gene (6 bases). The germline gives CDR1 SGHAT, CDR2 FQNNGV. Trimming took 5 bases from V and 3 from J, leaving 10 bases between them. The CDR3 sequence is 13 residues long. The CDR3, as DNA: TGTGCCAGCAGCCGCGGGGATAAAGAGACCCAGTACTTC. This sequence encodes CASSRGDKETQYF.